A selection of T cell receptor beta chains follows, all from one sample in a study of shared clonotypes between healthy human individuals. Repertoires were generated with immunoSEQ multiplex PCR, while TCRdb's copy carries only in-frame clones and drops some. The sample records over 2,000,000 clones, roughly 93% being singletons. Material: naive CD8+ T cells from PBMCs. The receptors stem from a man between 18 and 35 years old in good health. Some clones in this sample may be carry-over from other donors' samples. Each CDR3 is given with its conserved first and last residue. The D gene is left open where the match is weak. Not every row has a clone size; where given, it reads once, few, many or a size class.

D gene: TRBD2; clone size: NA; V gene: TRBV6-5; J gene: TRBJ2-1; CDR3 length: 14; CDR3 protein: CASSYFSGRAEQFF; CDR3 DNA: TGTGCCAGCAGTTACTTTAGCGGGAGAGCTGAGCAGTTCTTC
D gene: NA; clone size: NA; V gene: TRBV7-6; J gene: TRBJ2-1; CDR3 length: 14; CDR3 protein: CASSPRTGYNEQFF; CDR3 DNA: TGTGCCAGCAGCCCCAGGACGGGATACAATGAGCAGTTCTTC
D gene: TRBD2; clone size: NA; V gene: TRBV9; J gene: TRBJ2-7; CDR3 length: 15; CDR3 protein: CASSSSGTSKYEQYF; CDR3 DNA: TGTGCCAGCAGCTCTTCCGGGACTAGCAAGTACGAGCAGTACTTC
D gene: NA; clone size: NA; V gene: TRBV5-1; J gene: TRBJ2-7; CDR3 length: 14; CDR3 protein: CASSTRHGSWEQYF; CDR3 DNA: TGCGCCAGCAGCACCCGACATGGTTCGTGGGAGCAGTACTTC
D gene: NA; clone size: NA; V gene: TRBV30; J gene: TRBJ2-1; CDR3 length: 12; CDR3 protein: CAWRTVVPEQFF; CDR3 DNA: TGTGCCTGGAGAACAGTAGTGCCTGAGCAGTTCTTC
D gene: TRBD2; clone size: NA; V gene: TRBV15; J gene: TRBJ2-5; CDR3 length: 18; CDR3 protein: CATSSGGLAGEARGTQYF; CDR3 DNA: TGTGCCACCAGCAGCGGGGGACTAGCGGGAGAGGCCCGCGGGACCCAGTACTTC
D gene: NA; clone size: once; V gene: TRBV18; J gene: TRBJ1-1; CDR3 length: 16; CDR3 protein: CASSPRATKVNTEAFF; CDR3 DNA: TGTGCCAGCTCACCCAGGGCGACAAAGGTCAACACTGAAGCTTTCTTT
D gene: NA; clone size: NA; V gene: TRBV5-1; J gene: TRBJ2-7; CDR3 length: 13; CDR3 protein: CASSLSFAYEQYF; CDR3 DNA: TGCGCCAGCAGCTTGAGTTTTGCGTACGAGCAGTACTTC
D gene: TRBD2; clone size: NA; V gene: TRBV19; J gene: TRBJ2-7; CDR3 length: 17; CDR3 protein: CASSIDLSREGSYEQYF; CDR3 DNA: TGTGCCAGTAGTATAGATCTATCGCGGGAGGGGTCCTACGAGCAGTACTTC
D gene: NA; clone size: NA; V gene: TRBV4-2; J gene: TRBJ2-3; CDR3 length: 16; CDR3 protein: CASSQGTLEEVDTQYF; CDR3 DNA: TGTGCCAGCAGCCAAGGGACATTAGAGGAGGTAGATACGCAGTATTTT
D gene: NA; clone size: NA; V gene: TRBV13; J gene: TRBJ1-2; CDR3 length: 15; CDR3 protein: CASSLGVSRVDGYTF; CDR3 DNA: TGTGCCAGCAGCTTAGGAGTTTCCAGGGTGGATGGCTACACCTTC
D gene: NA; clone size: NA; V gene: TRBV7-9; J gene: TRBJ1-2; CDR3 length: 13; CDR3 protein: CASSFGKGGPYTF; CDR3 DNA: TGTGCCAGCAGCTTCGGGAAGGGTGGGCCCTACACCTTC
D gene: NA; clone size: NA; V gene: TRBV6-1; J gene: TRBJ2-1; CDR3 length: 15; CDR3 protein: CASSLDRSSYNEQFF; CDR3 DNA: TGTGCCAGCAGTCTGGACAGAAGCTCCTACAATGAGCAGTTCTTC
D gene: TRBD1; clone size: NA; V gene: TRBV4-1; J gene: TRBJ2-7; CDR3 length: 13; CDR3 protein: CASSPRDRAEQYF; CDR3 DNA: TGCGCCAGCAGCCCTCGGGACAGGGCCGAGCAGTACTTC
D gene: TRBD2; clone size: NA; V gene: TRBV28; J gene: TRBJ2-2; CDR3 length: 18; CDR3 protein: CASSLSYRASGRTGELFF; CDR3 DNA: TGTGCCAGCAGTTTATCATACCGTGCTAGCGGGAGAACCGGGGAGCTGTTTTTT
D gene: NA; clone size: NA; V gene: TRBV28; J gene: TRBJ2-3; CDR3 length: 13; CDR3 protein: CASSARSTDTQYF; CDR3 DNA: TGTGCCAGCAGCGCTCGGTCCACAGATACGCAGTATTTT
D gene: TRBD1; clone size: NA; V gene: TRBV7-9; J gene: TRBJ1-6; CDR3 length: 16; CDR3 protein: CASSARDRGHNSPLHF; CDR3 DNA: TGTGCCAGCAGCGCCCGGGACAGGGGGCATAATTCACCCCTCCACTTT
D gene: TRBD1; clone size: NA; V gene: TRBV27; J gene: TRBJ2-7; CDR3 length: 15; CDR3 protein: CASSFGQGLVYEQYF; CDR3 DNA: TGTGCCAGCAGTTTCGGACAGGGGCTAGTCTACGAGCAGTACTTC
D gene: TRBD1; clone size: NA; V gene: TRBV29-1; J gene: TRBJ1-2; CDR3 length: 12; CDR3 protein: CSVPTGGYGYTF; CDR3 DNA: TGCAGCGTGCCTACAGGGGGATATGGCTACACCTTC
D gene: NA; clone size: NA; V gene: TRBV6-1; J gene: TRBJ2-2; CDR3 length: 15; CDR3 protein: CASSGPGTGTGELFF; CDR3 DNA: TGTGCCAGCAGCGGACCCGGGACGGGCACCGGGGAGCTGTTTTTT
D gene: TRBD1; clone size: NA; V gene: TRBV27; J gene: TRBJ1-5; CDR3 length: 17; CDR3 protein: CASSTRTGDESNQPQHF; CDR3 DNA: TGTGCCAGCAGTACCCGGACAGGGGATGAGAGCAATCAGCCCCAGCATTTT
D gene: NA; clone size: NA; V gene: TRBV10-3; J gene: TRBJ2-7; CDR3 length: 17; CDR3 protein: CAISESRTATSYYEQYF; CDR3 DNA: TGTGCCATCAGTGAGTCGCGGACAGCCACTAGTTACTACGAGCAGTACTTC
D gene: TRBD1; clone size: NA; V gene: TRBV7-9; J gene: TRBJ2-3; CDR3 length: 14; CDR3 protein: CASSPGQGTDTQYF; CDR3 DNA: TGTGCCAGCAGCCCGGGACAGGGAACAGATACGCAGTATTTT
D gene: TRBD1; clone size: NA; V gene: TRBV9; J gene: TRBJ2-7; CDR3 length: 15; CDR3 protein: CASSPGQGTTYEQYF; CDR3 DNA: TGTGCCAGCAGCCCAGGACAGGGGACAACCTACGAGCAGTACTTC
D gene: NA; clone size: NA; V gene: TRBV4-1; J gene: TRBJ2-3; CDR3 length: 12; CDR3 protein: CASSQFTDTQYF; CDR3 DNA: TGCGCCAGCAGCCAATTCACAGATACGCAGTATTTT
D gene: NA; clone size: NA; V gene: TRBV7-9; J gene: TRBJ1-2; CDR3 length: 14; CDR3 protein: CASSPGAGLLGYTF; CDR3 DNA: TGTGCCAGCAGCCCAGGGGCTGGGCTGCTTGGCTACACCTTC
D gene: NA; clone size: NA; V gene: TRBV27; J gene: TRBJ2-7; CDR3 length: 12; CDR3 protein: CASSPLGVSQYF; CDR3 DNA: TGTGCCAGCAGTCCTCTTGGAGTCTCGCAGTACTTC
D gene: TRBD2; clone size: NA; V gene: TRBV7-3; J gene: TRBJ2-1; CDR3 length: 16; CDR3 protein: CASSYLAGSSYNEQFF; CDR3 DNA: TGTGCCAGCAGCTACTTAGCGGGGAGCTCCTACAATGAGCAGTTCTTC
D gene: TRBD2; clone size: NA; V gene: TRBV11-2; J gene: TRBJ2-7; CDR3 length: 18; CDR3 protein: CASSSYPLAGERSYEQYF; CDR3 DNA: TGTGCCAGCAGCTCGTATCCGTTAGCGGGAGAGAGGTCCTACGAGCAGTACTTC
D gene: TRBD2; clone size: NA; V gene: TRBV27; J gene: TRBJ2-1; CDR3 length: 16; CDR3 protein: CASSLLAGGSSNEQFF; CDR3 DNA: TGTGCCAGCAGTTTACTAGCGGGAGGGTCTAGTAATGAGCAGTTCTTC
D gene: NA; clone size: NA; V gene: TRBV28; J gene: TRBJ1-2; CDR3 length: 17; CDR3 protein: CASSLPLREPTNYGYTF; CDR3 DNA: TGTGCCAGCAGTTTACCCTTGAGGGAGCCTACTAACTATGGCTACACCTTC
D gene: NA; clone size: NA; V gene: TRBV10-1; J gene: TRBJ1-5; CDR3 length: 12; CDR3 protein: CASSERGQPQHF; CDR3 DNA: TGCGCCAGCAGTGAGCGGGGTCAGCCCCAGCATTTT
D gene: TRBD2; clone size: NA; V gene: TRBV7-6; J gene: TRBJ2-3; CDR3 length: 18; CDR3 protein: CASSQKREAYTSTDTQYF; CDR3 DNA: TGTGCCAGCAGCCAAAAGCGGGAGGCCTACACTAGCACAGATACGCAGTATTTT
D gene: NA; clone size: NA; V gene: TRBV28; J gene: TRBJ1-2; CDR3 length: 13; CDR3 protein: CASSFSSLEGYTF; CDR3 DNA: TGTGCCAGCAGTTTTTCCTCACTTGAGGGCTACACCTTC
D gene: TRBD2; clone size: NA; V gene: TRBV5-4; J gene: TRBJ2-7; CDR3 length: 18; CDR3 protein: CASSPGDSGRGSLYEQYF; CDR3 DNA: TGTGCCAGCAGCCCCGGTGATAGCGGGAGGGGGTCCCTCTACGAGCAGTACTTC
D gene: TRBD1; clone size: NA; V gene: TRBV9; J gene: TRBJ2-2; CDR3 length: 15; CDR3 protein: CASSPRDRPPWELFF; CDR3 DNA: TGTGCCAGCAGCCCGAGGGACAGGCCCCCTTGGGAGCTGTTTTTT
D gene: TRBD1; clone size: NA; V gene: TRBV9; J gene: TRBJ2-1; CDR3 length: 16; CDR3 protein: CASSVRQGAVLNEQFF; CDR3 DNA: TGTGCCAGCAGCGTTAGACAGGGGGCCGTACTCAATGAGCAGTTCTTC
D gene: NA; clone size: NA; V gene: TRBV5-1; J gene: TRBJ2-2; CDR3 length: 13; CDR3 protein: CASRAGNTGELFF; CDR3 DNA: TGCGCCAGCAGGGCAGGAAACACCGGGGAGCTGTTTTTT
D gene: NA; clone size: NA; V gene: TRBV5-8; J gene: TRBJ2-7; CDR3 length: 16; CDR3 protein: CASARILRDRPTKQYF; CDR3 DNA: TGTGCCAGCGCTCGAATATTACGGGACCGACCTACGAAGCAGTACTTC
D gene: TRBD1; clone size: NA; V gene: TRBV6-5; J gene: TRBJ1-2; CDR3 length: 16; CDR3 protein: CASSLTPGGLRGGYTF; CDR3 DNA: TGTGCCAGCAGTTTAACCCCAGGGGGCCTGCGGGGCGGCTACACCTTC
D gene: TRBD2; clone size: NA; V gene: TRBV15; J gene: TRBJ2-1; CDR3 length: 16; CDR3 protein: CATKPGLADSYNEQFF; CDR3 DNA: TGTGCCACCAAACCGGGACTAGCGGATTCCTACAATGAGCAGTTCTTC
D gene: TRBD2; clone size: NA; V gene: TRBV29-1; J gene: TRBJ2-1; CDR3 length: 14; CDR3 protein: CSAEQTSFGREQFF; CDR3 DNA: TGCAGCGCCGAGCAGACTAGCTTTGGGAGGGAGCAGTTCTTC
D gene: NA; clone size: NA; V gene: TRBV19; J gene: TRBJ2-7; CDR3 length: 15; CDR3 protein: CASSMGRSSSYEQYF; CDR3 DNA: TGTGCCAGTAGTATGGGTCGGTCGAGCTCCTACGAGCAGTACTTC
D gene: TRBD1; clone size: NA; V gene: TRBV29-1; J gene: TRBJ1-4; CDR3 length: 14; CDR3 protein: CSAITGGVGEKLFF; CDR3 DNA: TGCAGCGCCATAACAGGGGGCGTAGGTGAAAAACTGTTTTTT
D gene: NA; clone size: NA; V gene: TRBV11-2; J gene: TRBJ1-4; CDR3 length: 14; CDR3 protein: CASRARGANEKLFF; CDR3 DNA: TGTGCCAGCAGGGCAAGGGGGGCTAATGAAAAACTGTTTTTT
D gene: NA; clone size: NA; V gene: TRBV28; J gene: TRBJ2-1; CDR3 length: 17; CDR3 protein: CASSFSKVPSLYNEQFF; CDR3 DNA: TGTGCCAGCAGTTTTTCGAAGGTCCCAAGTTTATACAATGAGCAGTTCTTC
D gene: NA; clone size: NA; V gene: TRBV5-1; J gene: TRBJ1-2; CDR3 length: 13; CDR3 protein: CASSPPGYYGYTF; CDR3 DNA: TGCGCCAGCAGCCCCCCGGGCTACTATGGCTACACCTTC
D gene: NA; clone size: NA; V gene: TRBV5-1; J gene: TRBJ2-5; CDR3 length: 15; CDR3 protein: CASTLAGILKETQYF; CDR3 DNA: TGCGCCAGCACCCTTGCGGGAATACTTAAAGAGACCCAGTACTTC
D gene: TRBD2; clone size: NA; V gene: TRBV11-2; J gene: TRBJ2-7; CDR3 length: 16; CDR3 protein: CASSPISGRPSYEQYF; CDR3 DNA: TGTGCCAGCAGCCCCATTAGCGGGAGGCCCTCCTACGAGCAGTACTTC
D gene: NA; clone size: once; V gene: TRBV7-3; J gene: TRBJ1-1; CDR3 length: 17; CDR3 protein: CASSLTRVRGSGTEAFF; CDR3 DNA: TGTGCCAGCAGCTTAACACGGGTACGGGGGAGCGGCACTGAAGCTTTCTTT
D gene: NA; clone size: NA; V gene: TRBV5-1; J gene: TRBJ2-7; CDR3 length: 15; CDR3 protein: CASSLASGTVYEQYF; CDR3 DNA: TGCGCCAGCAGCTTGGCCTCAGGAACTGTCTACGAGCAGTACTTC
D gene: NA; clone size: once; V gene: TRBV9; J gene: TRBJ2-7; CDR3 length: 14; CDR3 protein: CASSVLGGAYEQYF; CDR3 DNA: TGTGCCAGCAGCGTACTCGGTGGGGCCTACGAGCAGTACTTC
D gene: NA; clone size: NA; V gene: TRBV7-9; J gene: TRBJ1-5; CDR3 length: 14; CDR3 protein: CASSWGNSNQPQHF; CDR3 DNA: TGTGCCAGCAGCTGGGGCAATAGCAATCAGCCCCAGCATTTT
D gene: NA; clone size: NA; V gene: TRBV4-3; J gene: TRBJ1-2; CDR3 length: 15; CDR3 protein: CASSQNRARGDGYTF; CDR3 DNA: TGCGCCAGCAGCCAAAACAGGGCCCGGGGGGATGGCTACACCTTC
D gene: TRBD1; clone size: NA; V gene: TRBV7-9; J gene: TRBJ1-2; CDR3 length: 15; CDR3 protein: CASSLGDRGNYGYTF; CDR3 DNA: TGTGCCAGCAGCTTAGGGGACAGGGGAAACTATGGCTACACCTTC
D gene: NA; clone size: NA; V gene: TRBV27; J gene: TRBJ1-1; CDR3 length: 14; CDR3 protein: CASSLGQVNTEAFF; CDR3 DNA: TGTGCCAGCAGTTTGGGGCAGGTGAACACTGAAGCTTTCTTT
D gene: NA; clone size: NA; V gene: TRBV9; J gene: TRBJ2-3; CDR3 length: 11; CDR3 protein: CASSDGDTQYF; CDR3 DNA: TGTGCCAGCAGCGATGGGGATACGCAGTATTTT
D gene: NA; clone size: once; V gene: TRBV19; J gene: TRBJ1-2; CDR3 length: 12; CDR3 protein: CATSRPGYGYTF; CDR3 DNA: TGTGCCACCTCCCGCCCAGGCTATGGCTACACCTTC
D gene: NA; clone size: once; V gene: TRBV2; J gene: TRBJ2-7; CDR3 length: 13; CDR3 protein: CASSGTRPYEQYF; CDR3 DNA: TGTGCCAGCAGTGGTACCCGGCCCTACGAGCAGTACTTC